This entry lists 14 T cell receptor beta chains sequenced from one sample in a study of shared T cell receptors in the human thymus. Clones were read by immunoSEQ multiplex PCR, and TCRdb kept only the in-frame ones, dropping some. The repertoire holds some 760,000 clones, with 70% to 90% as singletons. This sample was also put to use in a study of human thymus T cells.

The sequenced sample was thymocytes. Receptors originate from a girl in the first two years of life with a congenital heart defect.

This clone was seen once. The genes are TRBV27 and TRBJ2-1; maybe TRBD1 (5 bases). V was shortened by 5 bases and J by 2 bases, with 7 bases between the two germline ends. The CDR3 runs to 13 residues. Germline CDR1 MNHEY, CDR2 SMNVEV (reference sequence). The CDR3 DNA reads TGTGCCAGCAGTGGGGCGGCCTACAATGAGCAGTTCTTC. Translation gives CASSGAAYNEQFF.

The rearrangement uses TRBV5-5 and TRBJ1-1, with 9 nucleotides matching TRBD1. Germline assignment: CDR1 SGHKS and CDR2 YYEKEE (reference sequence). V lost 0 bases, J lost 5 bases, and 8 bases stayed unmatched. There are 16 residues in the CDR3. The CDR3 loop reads CASSLGDRDFGTEAFF. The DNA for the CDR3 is TGTGCCAGCAGCTTGGGGGACAGGGACTTTGGAACTGAAGCTTTCTTT.

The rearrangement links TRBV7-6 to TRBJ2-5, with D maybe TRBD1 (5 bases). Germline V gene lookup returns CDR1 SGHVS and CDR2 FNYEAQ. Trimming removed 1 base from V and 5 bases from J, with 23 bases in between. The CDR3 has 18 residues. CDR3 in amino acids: CASSLDVELGRVSETQYF. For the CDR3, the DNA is TGTGCCAGCAGCTTAGACGTAGAACTTGGCAGGGTCAGTGAGACCCAGTACTTC.

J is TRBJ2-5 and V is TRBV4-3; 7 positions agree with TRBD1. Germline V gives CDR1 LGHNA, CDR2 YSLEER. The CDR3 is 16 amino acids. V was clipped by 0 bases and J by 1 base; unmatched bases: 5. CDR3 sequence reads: CASSQDFRDSQETQYF. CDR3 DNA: TGCGCCAGCAGCCAAGATTTCCGGGACAGCCAAGAGACCCAGTACTTC.

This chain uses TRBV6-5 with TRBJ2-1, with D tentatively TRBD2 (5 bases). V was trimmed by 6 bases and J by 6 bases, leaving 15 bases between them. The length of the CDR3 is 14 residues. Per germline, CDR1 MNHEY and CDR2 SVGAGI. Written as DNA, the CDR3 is TGTGCCAGCAGGGCCGGGGATGGCGGCAATGAGCAGTTCTTC. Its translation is CASRAGDGGNEQFF.

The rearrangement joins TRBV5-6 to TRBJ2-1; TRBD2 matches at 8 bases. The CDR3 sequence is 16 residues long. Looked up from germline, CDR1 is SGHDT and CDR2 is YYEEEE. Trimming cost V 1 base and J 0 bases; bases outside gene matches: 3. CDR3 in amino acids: CASSLCSGGSYNEQFF. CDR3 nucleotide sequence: TGTGCCAGCAGCTTGTGCAGCGGGGGCTCCTACAATGAGCAGTTCTTC. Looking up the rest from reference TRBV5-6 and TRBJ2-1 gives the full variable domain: DAGVTQSPTHLIKTRGQQVTLRCSPKSGHDTVSWYQQALGQGPQFIFQYYEEEERQRGNFPDRFSGHQFPNYSSELNVNALLLGDSALYLCASSLCSGGSYNEQFFGPGTRLTVL.

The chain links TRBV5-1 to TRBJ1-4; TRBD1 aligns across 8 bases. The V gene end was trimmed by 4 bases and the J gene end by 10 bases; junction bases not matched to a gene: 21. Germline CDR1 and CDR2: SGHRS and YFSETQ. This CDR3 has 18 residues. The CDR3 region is CASSPLITTYRGQAKLFF. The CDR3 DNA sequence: TGCGCCAGCAGCCCTCTAATTACAACTTACAGGGGACAGGCAAAACTGTTTTTT.

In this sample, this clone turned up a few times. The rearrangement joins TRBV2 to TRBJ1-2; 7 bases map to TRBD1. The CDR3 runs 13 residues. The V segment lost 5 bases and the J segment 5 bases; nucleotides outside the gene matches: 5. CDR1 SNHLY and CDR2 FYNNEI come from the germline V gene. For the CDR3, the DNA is TGTGCCAGCAGTCCGGGACAGATTTATGGCTACACCTTC. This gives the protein CASSPGQIYGYTF.

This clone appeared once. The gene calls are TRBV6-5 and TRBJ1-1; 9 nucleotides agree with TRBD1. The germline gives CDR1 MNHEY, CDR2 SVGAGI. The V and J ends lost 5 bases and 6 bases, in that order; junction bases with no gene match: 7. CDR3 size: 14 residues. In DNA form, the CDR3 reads TGTGCCAGCAGTCCCGACAGGGGGAGGGCTGAAGCTTTCTTT. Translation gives CASSPDRGRAEAFF.

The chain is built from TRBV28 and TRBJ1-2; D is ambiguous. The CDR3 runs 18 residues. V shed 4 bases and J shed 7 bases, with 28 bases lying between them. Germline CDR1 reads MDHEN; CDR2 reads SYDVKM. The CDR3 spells CASSSLESSGDGSVGYTF. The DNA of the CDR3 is TGTGCCAGCAGTTCCCTCGAATCCTCGGGAGATGGTTCGGTTGGCTACACCTTC.

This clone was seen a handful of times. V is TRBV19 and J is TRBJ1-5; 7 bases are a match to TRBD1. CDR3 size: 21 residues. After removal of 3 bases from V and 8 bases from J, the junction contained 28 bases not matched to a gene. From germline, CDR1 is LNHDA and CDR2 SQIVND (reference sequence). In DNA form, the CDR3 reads TGTGCCAGTAGTATGAGAAAAGGGGACAATGGAGGGGGCGCATGGTTGGAGCCCCAGCATTTT. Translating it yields CASSMRKGDNGGGAWLEPQHF. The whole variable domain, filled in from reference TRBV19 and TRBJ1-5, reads DGGITQSPKYLFRKEGQNVTLSCEQNLNHDAMYWYRQDPGQGLRLIYYSQIVNDFQKGDIAEGYSVSREKKESFPLTVTSAQKNPTAFYLCASSMRKGDNGGGAWLEPQHFGDGTRLSIL.

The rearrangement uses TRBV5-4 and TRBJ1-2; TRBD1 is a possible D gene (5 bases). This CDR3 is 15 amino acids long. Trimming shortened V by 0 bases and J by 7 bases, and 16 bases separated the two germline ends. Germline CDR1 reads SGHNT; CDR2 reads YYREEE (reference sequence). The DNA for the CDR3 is TGTGCCAGCAGCTTGGATGGGTCGGGGGGGAGTGGCTACACCTTC. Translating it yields CASSLDGSGGSGYTF.

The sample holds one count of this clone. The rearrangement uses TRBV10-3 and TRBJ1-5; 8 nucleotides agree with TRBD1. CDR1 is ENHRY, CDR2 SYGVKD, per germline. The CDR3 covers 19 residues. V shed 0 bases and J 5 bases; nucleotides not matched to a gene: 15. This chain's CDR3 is CAISESDRVVNFSDQPQHF. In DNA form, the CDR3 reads TGTGCCATCAGTGAGTCGGACAGGGTGGTGAATTTTTCCGATCAGCCCCAGCATTTT.

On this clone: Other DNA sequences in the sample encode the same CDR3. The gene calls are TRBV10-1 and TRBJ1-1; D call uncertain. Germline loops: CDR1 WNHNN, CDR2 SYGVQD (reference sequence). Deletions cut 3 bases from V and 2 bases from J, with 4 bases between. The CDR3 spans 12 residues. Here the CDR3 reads CASSDSNTEAFF. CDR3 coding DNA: TGCGCCAGCAGTGACAGTAACACTGAAGCTTTCTTT.